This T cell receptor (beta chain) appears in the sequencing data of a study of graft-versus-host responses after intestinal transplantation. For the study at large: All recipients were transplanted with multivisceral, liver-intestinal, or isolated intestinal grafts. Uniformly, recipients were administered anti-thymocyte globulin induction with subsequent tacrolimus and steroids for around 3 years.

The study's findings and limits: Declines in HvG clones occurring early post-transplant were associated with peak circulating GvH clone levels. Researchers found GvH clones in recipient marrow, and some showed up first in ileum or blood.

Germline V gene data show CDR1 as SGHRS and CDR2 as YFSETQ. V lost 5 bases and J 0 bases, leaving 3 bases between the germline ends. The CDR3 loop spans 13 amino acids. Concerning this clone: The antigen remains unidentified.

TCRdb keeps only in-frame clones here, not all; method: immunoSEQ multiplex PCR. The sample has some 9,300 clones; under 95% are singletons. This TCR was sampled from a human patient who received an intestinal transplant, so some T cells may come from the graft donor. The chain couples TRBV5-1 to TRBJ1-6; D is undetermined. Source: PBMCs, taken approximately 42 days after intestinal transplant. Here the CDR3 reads CASRDSYNSPLHF. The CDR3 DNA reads TGCGCCAGCAGGGACTCCTATAATTCACCCCTCCACTTT. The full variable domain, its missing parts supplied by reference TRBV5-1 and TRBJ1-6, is KAGVTQTPRYLIKTRGQQVTLSCSPISGHRSVSWYQQTPGQGLQFLFEYFSETQRNKGNFPGRFSGRQFSNSRSEMNVSTLELGDSALYLCASRDSYNSPLHFGNGTRLTVT.